These 26 T cell receptor beta chains were all obtained from the same sample, sequenced in a study of T-cell memory formation after mild COVID-19. TCRdb analysed the 5' RACE reads with MiXCR anew, one entry per CDR3 protein. The data contain about 270,000 distinct CDR3 sequences, about 17% of them seen just once; the ten biggest clones take up 20% to 25%. The sequenced material came from PBMCs or a T cell subset sorted from them (not recorded which). The receptors derive from a young man who had mild COVID-19 (a few samples of this study predate the infection). Cell type and time point are not known.

This clonotype has at least ten counts. V is TRBV29-1 and J is TRBJ2-7, with a weak D call TRBD1 (5 bases). The CDR3 length is 12 residues. V was shortened by 7 bases and J by 3 bases, with 13 bases between the two germline ends. CDR1 is SQVTM, CDR2 ANQGSEA, per germline. In DNA, the CDR3 is TGCAGCGCCCTGACAGTACACTACGAGCAGTACTTC. Residues: CSALTVHYEQYF.

The rearrangement uses TRBV7-2 and TRBJ2-5; tentatively, D is TRBD2 (5 bases). The germline CDR1 and CDR2 sequences are SGHTA and FQGNSA. V was shortened by 1 base and J by 4 bases, with 10 bases between the two germline ends. This CDR3 spans 14 amino acids. CDR3 residues: CASSLGSSPETQYF. CDR3 coding DNA: TGTGCCAGCAGCTTAGGGTCTAGCCCAGAGACCCAGTACTTC.

The chain joins TRBV2 to TRBJ2-7; 10 bases match TRBD2. The germline V gene has CDR1 SNHLY and CDR2 FYNNEI. V was pared by 4 bases and J by 2 bases, with 2 bases of the junction left unmatched. The CDR3 sequence is 14 residues long. CDR3 region: CASSVSGGTYEQYF. CDR3 bases: TGTGCCAGCAGTGTTAGCGGGGGGACCTACGAGCAGTACTTC.

This clonotype was observed at least ten times. The rearrangement links TRBV7-9 to TRBJ2-7; TRBD2 matches 7 bases. The J segment lost 5 bases and the V segment lost 5 bases, leaving 9 bases of the junction unmatched. The CDR3 has 14 amino acids. CDR1 is SEHNR, CDR2 FQNEAQ, per germline (reference sequence). The CDR3 nucleotides read TGTGCCAGCAGCCGCGAGGTAGCGGGTCACGAGCAGTACTTC. It is translated as CASSREVAGHEQYF.

The chain carries TRBV5-6 and TRBJ2-6; a possible D gene is TRBD1 (5 bases). Germline V lookup: CDR1 SGHDT, CDR2 YYEEEE. The CDR3 totals 14 residues. V was cut by 5 bases and J by 1 base, with 7 bases left in between. The CDR3 sequence is CASRGHSGANVLTF. DNA for the CDR3: TGTGCCAGCAGGGGGCATTCTGGGGCCAACGTCCTGACTTTC.

This sequence joins TRBV6-2 or TRBV6-3 and TRBJ2-5; 10 nucleotides agree with TRBD1. The CDR3 totals 16 residues. Germline V CDR1 and CDR2: MNHEY, SVGEGT. V lost 5 bases, J lost 3 bases, and 9 bases stayed unmatched. CDR3 sequence: CASSAPDRGLEETQYF. The CDR3 DNA reads as TGTGCCAGCAGTGCCCCGGACAGGGGGTTGGAAGAGACCCAGTACTTC.

V is TRBV9 and J is TRBJ2-7; either TRBD1 or TRBD2 may fit D (5 bases each). The CDR3 runs 14 residues. CDR1 and CDR2 from the germline V gene are SGDLS and YYNGEE. V gave up 3 bases and J gave up 7 bases, with 17 bases separating them. DNA for the CDR3: TGTGCCAGCAGCGGGGACGTATTATTCAGGGAGCAGTACTTC. Translated, it gives CASSGDVLFREQYF.

There are many counts of this clonotype. The chain links TRBV20-1 to TRBJ1-1; TRBD1 matches at 7 bases. V shed 3 bases and J 3 bases; nucleotides not matched to a gene: 1. This CDR3 has 12 residues. The V gene's germline CDR1 is DFQATT and CDR2 SNEGSKA (reference sequence). The chain's CDR3 is CSARQGDTEAFF. The CDR3 DNA is TGCAGTGCTAGGCAGGGGGACACTGAAGCTTTCTTT.

This clonotype was observed many times. The V and J genes are TRBV7-2 and TRBJ1-2; no reliable D call. There are 12 residues in the CDR3. Between the trimmed V and J ends, which lost 0 bases and 1 base, there was a span of 0 bases. The germline CDR1 and CDR2 sequences are SGHTA and FQGNSA. Here the CDR3 DNA reads TGTGCCAGCAGCTTAGCTAACTATGGCTACACCTTC. Protein sequence: CASSLANYGYTF.

This clonotype was seen ten or more times. The chain employs TRBV5-6 and TRBJ2-2; perhaps D is TRBD1 or TRBD2 (6 bases each). The V and J ends lost 2 bases and 8 bases respectively, with 16 bases between them. Per germline, CDR1 SGHDT and CDR2 YYEEEE. The length of the CDR3 is 15 residues. The CDR3 is CASSFYREVAGELFF. The CDR3 region has the DNA TGTGCCAGCAGCTTCTACAGGGAGGTAGCGGGGGAGCTGTTTTTT. Together with reference TRBV5-6 and TRBJ2-2, the CDR3 gives the full variable domain: DAGVTQSPTHLIKTRGQQVTLRCSPKSGHDTVSWYQQALGQGPQFIFQYYEEEERQRGNFPDRFSGHQFPNYSSELNVNALLLGDSALYLCASSFYREVAGELFFGEGSRLTVL.

The chain has TRBV5-1 and TRBJ2-7; the D is unclear. V lost 3 bases and J lost 7, with 26 bases in between. The CDR3 is made up of 17 amino acids. Germline V gene lookup returns CDR1 SGHRS and CDR2 YFSETQ. CDR3 DNA: TGCGCCAGCAGCTCGAGGAGAGACCCAGCGATGACGTGGGAGCAGTACTTC. Protein sequence: CASSSRRDPAMTWEQYF. Full variable domain (rest looked up from reference TRBV5-1 and TRBJ2-7): KAGVTQTPRYLIKTRGQQVTLSCSPISGHRSVSWYQQTPGQGLQFLFEYFSETQRNKGNFPGRFSGRQFSNSRSEMNVSTLELGDSALYLCASSSRRDPAMTWEQYFGPGTRLTVT.

The CDR3, as DNA: TGCGCCAGCAGACCCACACAGGGGTTTCTCTCGGGCTACACCTTC. Translating it yields CASRPTQGFLSGYTF. J is TRBJ1-2 and V is TRBV4-1; 7 bases fit TRBD1. After removal of 6 bases from V and 8 bases from J, the junction contained 15 bases not matched to a gene. Looked up from germline, CDR1 is MGHRA and CDR2 is YSYEKL. CDR3 length equals 15 residues.

The genes are TRBV11-2 and TRBJ1-4; unclear D gene. The CDR3 length is 13 residues. The V end was cut by 5 bases, the J end by 8 bases, with 12 bases between. CDR1 SGHAT and CDR2 FQNNGV come from the germline V gene. CDR3 sequence reads: CASSTGGREKLFF. For the CDR3, the DNA is TGTGCCAGCAGCACCGGAGGAAGAGAAAAACTGTTTTTT.

The V gene is TRBV28, the J gene TRBJ1-1; D perhaps matches TRBD1 (5 bases). The V end was cut by 6 bases, the J end by 4 bases, with 18 bases between. The CDR3 has 15 residues. Germline assignment: CDR1 MDHEN and CDR2 SYDVKM. Here the CDR3 DNA reads TGTGCCAGCAGCCCCCAGACAGCTACAGGCACTGAAGCTTTCTTT. Its protein is CASSPQTATGTEAFF.

This clonotype was counted between two and nine times. The chain employs TRBV7-2 and TRBJ2-5; the D gene is possibly TRBD2 (6 bases). The CDR3 extends over 14 amino acids. The germline V gene has CDR1 SGHTA and CDR2 FQGNSA. Trimming cost V 5 bases and J 7 bases, with 17 bases left between them. The CDR3 DNA reads as TGTGCCAGCAGCCTCTCCGGGGGATCGCGGACCCAGTACTTC. Its translation is CASSLSGGSRTQYF. Supplemented by reference TRBV7-2 and TRBJ2-5, the full variable domain reads GAGVSQSPSNKVTEKGKDVELRCDPISGHTALYWYRQSLGQGLEFLIYFQGNSAPDKSGLPSDRFSAERTGGSVSTLTIQRTQQEDSAVYLCASSLSGGSRTQYFGPGTRLLVL.

Many counts were recorded for this clonotype. The genes are TRBV28 and TRBJ2-7, with a tentative D call TRBD1 (5 bases). Germline V lookup: CDR1 MDHEN, CDR2 SYDVKM. The germline V and J ends were trimmed by 10 bases and 3 bases, with 13 bases remaining between them. The CDR3 runs 12 residues. The CDR3 DNA reads TGTGCCACGGGCCGGCAGGGCTACGAGCAGTACGTC. Protein sequence: CATGRQGYEQYV.

This chain links TRBV7-6 with TRBJ2-3, with TRBD1 as a possible D gene (6 bases). The CDR3 contains 16 residues. V lost 5 bases to trimming and J lost 3 bases, with 18 bases between them. Germline V gene sequence: CDR1 SGHVS, CDR2 FNYEAQ. The DNA for the CDR3 is TGTGCCAGCAGCCAAAGAGCCAGGGGACATACAGATACGCAGTATTTT. Amino acid sequence: CASSQRARGHTDTQYF.

The chain recombines TRBV10-3 with TRBJ2-7; the D gene could be TRBD1 or TRBD2 (6 bases each). Germline V lookup: CDR1 ENHRY, CDR2 SYGVKD. V was trimmed by 8 bases and J by 7 bases, leaving 15 bases between them. The CDR3 loop spans 12 amino acids. In DNA form, the CDR3 reads TGTGCCATCGGGTTAGAGGGGGGTGAGCAGTACGTC. Residues: CAIGLEGGEQYV.

This clonotype has a handful of counts. This chain joins TRBV23-1 and TRBJ1-5; no firm D call. TRBV23-1 is placed among ORFs of uncertain function. CDR3 length: 15 residues. Trimming removed 0 bases at V and 1 base at J, with 7 bases between. The CDR3, as DNA: TGCGCCAGCAGTCAATCGTCGGCGAGCAATCAGCCCCAGCATTTT. Its translation: CASSQSSASNQPQHF.

This sequence joins TRBV11-2 and TRBJ2-1, with 11 nucleotides matching TRBD2. The CDR3 contains 15 residues. The V gene end was trimmed by 5 bases and the J gene end by 1 base; junction bases not matched to a gene: 1. Germline assignment: CDR1 SGHAT and CDR2 FQNNGV. The CDR3 DNA follows: TGTGCCAGCAGCCGACTAGCGGGGTCCTACAATGAGCAGTTCTTC. This sequence encodes CASSRLAGSYNEQFF.

This clonotype was recorded a few times. The chain is built from TRBV6-5 and TRBJ1-2; D uncertain. V gave up 3 bases and J gave up 4 bases, with 12 bases separating them. Germline lookup yields CDR1 MNHEY and CDR2 SVGAGI. The CDR3 sequence is 14 residues long. DNA for the CDR3: TGTGCCAGCAGTTATGGCGGTGCGGGCTATGGCTACACCTTC. It translates to CASSYGGAGYGYTF.

The J gene is TRBJ1-2, the V gene TRBV14, with a possible D match to TRBD1 (5 bases). Germline CDR1 reads SGHDN; CDR2 reads FVKESK. V shed 6 bases and J shed 6 bases, with 14 bases lying between them. This CDR3 is built from 13 residues. The CDR3 spells CASSWTLFDGYTF. CDR3 coding DNA: TGTGCCAGCAGTTGGACACTTTTTGATGGCTACACCTTC.

There are a few counts of this clonotype. The chain carries TRBV4-1 and TRBJ2-1; 14 positions agree with TRBD2. Trimming at V came to 1 base and at J to 7 bases, leaving 6 bases not matched to a gene. The germline gives CDR1 MGHRA, CDR2 YSYEKL. This CDR3 comprises 17 residues. CDR3 protein: CASSQGPGLAGVNEQFF. Here the CDR3 DNA reads TGCGCCAGCAGCCAAGGACCGGGACTAGCGGGGGTAAATGAGCAGTTCTTC.

This clonotype has only a few counts. The chain joins TRBV10-2 to TRBJ2-7, with TRBD2 matching over 7 bases. This CDR3 is 12 amino acids long. Germline V CDR1 and CDR2: WSHSY, SAAADI. This CDR3 is CGSGDPGYEQYV. CDR3 DNA sequence: TGCGGGAGCGGGGATCCTGGCTACGAGCAGTACGTC.

The chain recombines TRBV18 with TRBJ1-5; perhaps TRBD1 as D (5 bases). The CDR3 totals 14 residues. Trimming removed 1 base at V and 5 bases at J, with 9 bases between. The germline V gene has CDR1 KGHSH and CDR2 LQKENI. CDR3 sequence reads: CASSPLRVDQPQHF. The CDR3 coding sequence is TGTGCCAGCTCACCACTCAGGGTGGATCAGCCCCAGCATTTT.

This clonotype was detected only a few times. The chain recombines TRBV28 with TRBJ1-5, with D possibly being TRBD1 (6 bases). Deletions cut 3 bases from V and 0 bases from J, with 12 bases between. From germline, CDR1 is MDHEN and CDR2 SYDVKM. This CDR3 comprises 16 residues. The CDR3 nucleotides read TGTGCCAGCAGTTTCTCCAGGGGTTATAGCAATCAGCCCCAGCATTTT. The encoded protein is CASSFSRGYSNQPQHF.